Listed below are T cell receptor beta chains from one sample, sequenced in a study of T cell repertoires in cytomegalovirus infection. Via MiXCR, TCRdb re-called the reads, giving one row per CDR3 protein. The sample includes approximately 990,000 distinct CDR3 sequences, around 30% of them seen just once. These receptors' targets are unknown. The sample in question was cultured CD8+ T cells from PBMCs, obtained from culture after CMV antigen stimulation. These receptors all stem from a human donor in good health (CMV status not recorded). Some clones in this sample may be carry-over from other donors' samples. Each CDR3 is given with its conserved first and last residue. Fields, in order: V gene, clone size, J gene, D gene, CDR3 DNA, CDR3 protein. The D gene is left open where the match is weak. Part of the rows lack a size; the others show once, few, many or a class for expanded clones.

V: TRBV7-2; size: many; J: TRBJ2-7; D: TRBD2; DNA: TGTGCCAGCAGCTTCACCCTTATCGGGGGGAGCACCTACGAGCAGTACTTC; CDR3: CASSFTLIGGSTYEQYF
V: TRBV7-2; size: many; J: TRBJ2-7; D: TRBD1; DNA: TGTGCCAGCAGCTCGGGACAGATCTACGAGCAGTACTTC; CDR3: CASSSGQIYEQYF
V: TRBV7-6; size: many; J: TRBJ2-5; D: -; DNA: TGTGCCAGCAGCTTATGGGGGCGGCTAGTACGACAAGAGACCCAGTACTTC; CDR3: CASSLWGRLVRQETQYF
V: TRBV7-9; size: -; J: TRBJ1-2; D: -; DNA: TGTGCCAGCAGCGTCGTGGTAGGGTCCTACTATGGCTACACCTTC; CDR3: CASSVVVGSYYGYTF
V: TRBV6-5; size: -; J: TRBJ2-5; D: -; DNA: TGTGCCAGCAGTCAGTGGGAGACCCAGTACTTC; CDR3: CASSQWETQYF
V: TRBV7-9; size: many; J: TRBJ2-2; D: TRBD1; DNA: TGTGCCAGCAGCCCCACTGTGGGACAGGGGGCGACCGGGGAGCTGTTTTTT; CDR3: CASSPTVGQGATGELFF
V: TRBV10-3; size: once; J: TRBJ1-2; D: TRBD1; DNA: TGTGCCATCAGACATCTCACGGGGGACAGCTATGGCTACACCTTC; CDR3: CAIRHLTGDSYGYTF
V: TRBV20-1; size: -; J: TRBJ2-3; D: TRBD2; DNA: TGCAGTGCTAGCCAGATAGCGGGGGGGCTGGATACGCAGTATTTT; CDR3: CSASQIAGGLDTQYF
V: TRBV7-9; size: few; J: TRBJ1-2; D: TRBD1; DNA: TGTGCCAGCAGCCGATATCGTAGTGACAGGGTTGAAGGCTACACCTTC; CDR3: CASSRYRSDRVEGYTF
V: TRBV19; size: -; J: TRBJ1-2; D: -; DNA: TGTGCCAGTAGTATAGGTATGCGGGGTCTCTATGGCTACACCTTC; CDR3: CASSIGMRGLYGYTF
V: TRBV28; size: -; J: TRBJ2-5; D: -; DNA: TGTGCCAGCAGTTTTCCTAGACATGGTGGGATAGAGACCCAGTACTTC; CDR3: CASSFPRHGGIETQYF
V: TRBV20-1; size: -; J: TRBJ2-7; D: -; DNA: TGCAGTGCTAGAGTAGTGCGGAACTCCTACGAGCAGTACTTC; CDR3: CSARVVRNSYEQYF
V: TRBV27; size: few; J: TRBJ1-1; D: TRBD1; DNA: TGTGCCAGCACCCCCGGGACAGGACACACTGAAGCTTTCTTT; CDR3: CASTPGTGHTEAFF
V: TRBV7-8; size: many; J: TRBJ2-7; D: -; DNA: TGTGCCAGCAGCTTTCTCCAGGGAACGCACGAGCAGTACTTC; CDR3: CASSFLQGTHEQYF